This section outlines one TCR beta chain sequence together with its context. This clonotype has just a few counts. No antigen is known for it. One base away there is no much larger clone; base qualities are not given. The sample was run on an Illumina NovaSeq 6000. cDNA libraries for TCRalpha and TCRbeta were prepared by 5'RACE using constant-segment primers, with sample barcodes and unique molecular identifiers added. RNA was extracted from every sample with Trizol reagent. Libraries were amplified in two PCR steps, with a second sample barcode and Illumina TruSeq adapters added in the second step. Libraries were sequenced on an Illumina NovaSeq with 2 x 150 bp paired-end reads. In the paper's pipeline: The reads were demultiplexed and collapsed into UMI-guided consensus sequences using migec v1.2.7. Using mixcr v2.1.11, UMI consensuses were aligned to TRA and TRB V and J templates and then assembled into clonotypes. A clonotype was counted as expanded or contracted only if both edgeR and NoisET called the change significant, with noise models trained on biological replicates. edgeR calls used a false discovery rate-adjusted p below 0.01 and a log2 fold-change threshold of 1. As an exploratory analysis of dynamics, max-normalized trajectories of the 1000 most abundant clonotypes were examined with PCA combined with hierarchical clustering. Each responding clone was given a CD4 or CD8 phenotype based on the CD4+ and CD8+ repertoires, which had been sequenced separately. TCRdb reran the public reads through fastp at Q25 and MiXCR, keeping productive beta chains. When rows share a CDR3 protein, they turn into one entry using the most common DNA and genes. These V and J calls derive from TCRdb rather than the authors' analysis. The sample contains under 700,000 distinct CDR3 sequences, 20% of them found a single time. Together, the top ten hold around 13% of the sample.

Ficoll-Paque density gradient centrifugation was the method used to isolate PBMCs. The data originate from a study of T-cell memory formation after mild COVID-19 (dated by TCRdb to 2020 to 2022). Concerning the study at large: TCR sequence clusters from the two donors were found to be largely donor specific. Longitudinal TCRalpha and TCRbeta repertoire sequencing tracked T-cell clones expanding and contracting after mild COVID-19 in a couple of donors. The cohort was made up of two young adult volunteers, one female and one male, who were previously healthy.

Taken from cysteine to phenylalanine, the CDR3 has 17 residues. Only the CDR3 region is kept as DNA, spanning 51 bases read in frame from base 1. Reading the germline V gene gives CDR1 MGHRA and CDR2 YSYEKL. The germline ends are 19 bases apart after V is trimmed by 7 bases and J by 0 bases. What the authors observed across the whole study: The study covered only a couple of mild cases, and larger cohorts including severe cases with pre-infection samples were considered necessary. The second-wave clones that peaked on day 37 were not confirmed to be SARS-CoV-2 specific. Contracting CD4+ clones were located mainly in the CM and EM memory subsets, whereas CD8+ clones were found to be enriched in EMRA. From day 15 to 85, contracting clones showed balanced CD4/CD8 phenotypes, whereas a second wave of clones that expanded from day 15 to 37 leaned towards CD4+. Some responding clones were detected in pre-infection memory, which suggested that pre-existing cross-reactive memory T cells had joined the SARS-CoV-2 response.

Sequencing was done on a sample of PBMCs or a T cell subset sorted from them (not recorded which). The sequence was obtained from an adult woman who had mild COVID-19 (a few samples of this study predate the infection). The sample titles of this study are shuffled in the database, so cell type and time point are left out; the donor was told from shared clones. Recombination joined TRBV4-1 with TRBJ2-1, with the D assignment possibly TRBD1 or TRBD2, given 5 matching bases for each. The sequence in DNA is TGCGCCAGCACGCATAGAGGGGTCAAGAGCTCCTACAATGAGCAGTTCTTC. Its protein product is CASTHRGVKSSYNEQFF.